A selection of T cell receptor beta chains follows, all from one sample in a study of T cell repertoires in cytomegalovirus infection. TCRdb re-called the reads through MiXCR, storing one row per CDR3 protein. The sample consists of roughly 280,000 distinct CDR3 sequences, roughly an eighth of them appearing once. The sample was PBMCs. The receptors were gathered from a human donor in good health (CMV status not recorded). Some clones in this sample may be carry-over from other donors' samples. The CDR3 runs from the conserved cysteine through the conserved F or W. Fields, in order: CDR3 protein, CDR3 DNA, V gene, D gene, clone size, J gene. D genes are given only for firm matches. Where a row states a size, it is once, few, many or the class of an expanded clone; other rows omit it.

CDR3 protein: CLDLSSSYEQYF
CDR3 DNA: TGCTTGGACCTATCAAGCTCCTACGAGCAGTACTTC
V gene: TRBV23-1
D gene: .
clone size: .
J gene: TRBJ2-7

CDR3 protein: CASRTGPATTYEQYF
CDR3 DNA: TGTGCCAGCAGAACCGGACCGGCCACCACCTACGAGCAGTACTTC
V gene: TRBV28
D gene: .
clone size: many
J gene: TRBJ2-7

CDR3 protein: CSVEDSSGYTF
CDR3 DNA: TGCAGCGTTGAAGATAGTTCTGGCTACACCTTC
V gene: TRBV29-1
D gene: .
clone size: .
J gene: TRBJ1-2

CDR3 protein: CASSYTVYEQYF
CDR3 DNA: TGTGCCAGCAGTTACACCGTCTACGAGCAGTACTTC
V gene: TRBV6-2/TRBV6-3
D gene: .
clone size: .
J gene: TRBJ2-7

CDR3 protein: CASSQERSGSYEAFF
CDR3 DNA: TGTGCCAGCAGCCAAGAGCGTTCGGGGTCATATGAAGCTTTCTTT
V gene: TRBV3-1
D gene: .
clone size: .
J gene: TRBJ1-1

CDR3 protein: CASSPLMLTRTDNEQFF
CDR3 DNA: TGTGCCAGCAGTCCCCTCATGCTAACTAGGACCGACAATGAGCAGTTCTTC
V gene: TRBV6-1
D gene: .
clone size: many
J gene: TRBJ2-1

CDR3 protein: CASSQGPHSRTGTSPRYEQYF
CDR3 DNA: TGCGCCAGCAGTCAAGGACCGCACTCCAGAACGGGGACATCTCCGAGATACGAGCAGTACTTC
V gene: TRBV23-1
D gene: .
clone size: few
J gene: TRBJ2-7

CDR3 protein: CASSLDTGDEKLFF
CDR3 DNA: TGCGCCAGCAGCTTGGATACAGGGGATGAAAAACTGTTTTTT
V gene: TRBV5-1
D gene: TRBD1
clone size: .
J gene: TRBJ1-4

CDR3 protein: CASSPLGPTDTQYF
CDR3 DNA: TGTGCCAGCTCACCTCTGGGGCCTACAGATACGCAGTATTTT
V gene: TRBV18
D gene: .
clone size: .
J gene: TRBJ2-3

CDR3 protein: CASTSFNEQFF
CDR3 DNA: TGTGCCAGCACTAGCTTCAATGAGCAGTTCTTC
V gene: TRBV2
D gene: .
clone size: .
J gene: TRBJ2-1

CDR3 protein: CSPVGADSGSYTEAFF
CDR3 DNA: TGCAGTCCCGTTGGGGCAGATTCGGGATCGTACACTGAAGCTTTCTTT
V gene: TRBV20-1
D gene: .
clone size: .
J gene: TRBJ1-1

CDR3 protein: CASSRTSGGPDTQYF
CDR3 DNA: TGTGCCAGCAGCCGTACTAGCGGAGGACCAGATACGCAGTATTTT
V gene: TRBV7-3
D gene: TRBD2
clone size: .
J gene: TRBJ2-3

CDR3 protein: CASSTPGGAFYGYTF
CDR3 DNA: TGTGCCAGCAGCACCCCAGGGGGGGCTTTCTATGGCTACACCTTC
V gene: TRBV7-2
D gene: TRBD1
clone size: many
J gene: TRBJ1-2

CDR3 protein: CASSPGVPGNTIYF
CDR3 DNA: TGTGCCAGCTCACCCGGAGTCCCTGGAAACACCATATATTTT
V gene: TRBV18
D gene: .
clone size: .
J gene: TRBJ1-3

CDR3 protein: CASRTDVYNEQFF
CDR3 DNA: TGCGCCAGCAGGACGGACGTCTACAATGAGCAGTTCTTC
V gene: TRBV5-1
D gene: .
clone size: few
J gene: TRBJ2-1

CDR3 protein: CSVGGSGQPQHF
CDR3 DNA: TGCAGCGTGGGAGGGTCGGGACAGCCCCAGCATTTT
V gene: TRBV29-1
D gene: .
clone size: once
J gene: TRBJ1-5

CDR3 protein: CASGRAAGELFF
CDR3 DNA: TGTGCCAGCGGTCGGGCGGCCGGGGAGCTGTTTTTT
V gene: TRBV12-3/TRBV12-4
D gene: .
clone size: many
J gene: TRBJ2-2

CDR3 protein: CASSIVGYTGQPQHF
CDR3 DNA: TGTGCCAGTAGTATAGTAGGGTACACCGGTCAGCCCCAGCATTTT
V gene: TRBV19
D gene: .
clone size: few
J gene: TRBJ1-5

CDR3 protein: CASSLEAQGENSPLHF
CDR3 DNA: TGCGCCAGCAGCTTGGAGGCACAGGGAGAAAATTCACCCCTCCACTTT
V gene: TRBV5-1
D gene: .
clone size: few
J gene: TRBJ1-6

CDR3 protein: CASSPRGGEETQYF
CDR3 DNA: TGTGCCAGCAGCCCGCGGGGGGGGGAAGAGACCCAGTACTTC
V gene: TRBV4-2
D gene: TRBD2
clone size: .
J gene: TRBJ2-5

CDR3 protein: CASSPGNLETQYF
CDR3 DNA: TGTGCCAGCAGCCCCGGGAACCTAGAGACCCAGTACTTC
V gene: TRBV12-3/TRBV12-4
D gene: .
clone size: .
J gene: TRBJ2-5

CDR3 protein: CASSAGQRVNTEAFF
CDR3 DNA: TGTGCCAGCAGCGCCGGGCAGCGGGTGAACACTGAAGCTTTCTTT
V gene: TRBV13
D gene: .
clone size: few
J gene: TRBJ1-1

CDR3 protein: CASSKNTNSGNEQFF
CDR3 DNA: TGTGCCAGCAGCAAGAATACTAACTCCGGCAATGAGCAGTTCTTC
V gene: TRBV5-4
D gene: .
clone size: few
J gene: TRBJ2-1

CDR3 protein: CASSVAGDPGNEQFF
CDR3 DNA: TGTGCCAGCAGCGTAGCGGGAGATCCGGGCAATGAGCAGTTCTTC
V gene: TRBV7-9
D gene: TRBD2
clone size: .
J gene: TRBJ2-1

CDR3 protein: CSARGEANYGYTF
CDR3 DNA: TGCAGTGCTAGAGGGGAAGCCAACTATGGCTACACCTTC
V gene: TRBV20-1
D gene: .
clone size: .
J gene: TRBJ1-2

CDR3 protein: CASSFVSGPTDTQYF
CDR3 DNA: TGCGCCAGCAGCTTCGTTAGCGGACCCACAGATACGCAGTATTTT
V gene: TRBV5-1
D gene: .
clone size: .
J gene: TRBJ2-3

CDR3 protein: CATSRDFGDEQYF
CDR3 DNA: TGTGCCACCAGCAGAGACTTCGGGGACGAGCAGTACTTC
V gene: TRBV15
D gene: .
clone size: many
J gene: TRBJ2-7

CDR3 protein: CASSFSGQGVTEAFF
CDR3 DNA: TGTGCCAGCAGTTTTAGTGGACAGGGGGTCACTGAAGCTTTCTTT
V gene: TRBV28
D gene: TRBD1
clone size: many
J gene: TRBJ1-1

CDR3 protein: CASSLDNSYYNEQFF
CDR3 DNA: TGTGCCAGCAGCTTAGATAACAGCTACTACAATGAGCAGTTCTTC
V gene: TRBV7-9
D gene: .
clone size: .
J gene: TRBJ2-1

CDR3 protein: CSVEGRAWTEAFF
CDR3 DNA: TGCAGCGTTGAGGGCAGGGCTTGGACTGAAGCTTTCTTT
V gene: TRBV29-1
D gene: .
clone size: few
J gene: TRBJ1-1

CDR3 protein: CASSPEAKTQYF
CDR3 DNA: TGTGCCAGCTCACCAGAGGCAAAGACCCAGTACTTC
V gene: TRBV18
D gene: .
clone size: .
J gene: TRBJ2-5

CDR3 protein: CASSQDPGETQYF
CDR3 DNA: TGTGCCAGCAGCCAAGATCCCGGGGAGACCCAGTACTTC
V gene: TRBV4-2
D gene: .
clone size: .
J gene: TRBJ2-5

CDR3 protein: CASSLSGGGADTEAFF
CDR3 DNA: TGTGCCAGCAGCTTATCCGGCGGTGGGGCGGACACTGAAGCTTTCTTT
V gene: TRBV7-9
D gene: .
clone size: many
J gene: TRBJ1-1

CDR3 protein: CAISESAGSYF
CDR3 DNA: TGTGCCATCAGTGAGTCGGCCGGCAGTTACTTC
V gene: TRBV10-3
D gene: .
clone size: many
J gene: TRBJ2-7

CDR3 protein: CASSSSASTDTQYF
CDR3 DNA: TGTGCCAGCAGCTCTAGCGCTAGCACAGATACGCAGTATTTT
V gene: TRBV6-6
D gene: .
clone size: .
J gene: TRBJ2-3

CDR3 protein: CASSLVVAGGPQETQYF
CDR3 DNA: TGTGCCAGCAGCTTGGTGGTAGCGGGAGGACCCCAAGAGACCCAGTACTTC
V gene: TRBV5-6
D gene: TRBD2
clone size: few
J gene: TRBJ2-5

CDR3 protein: CSVDLTGMNTEAFF
CDR3 DNA: TGCAGCGTTGACCTGACGGGTATGAACACTGAAGCTTTCTTT
V gene: TRBV29-1
D gene: .
clone size: many
J gene: TRBJ1-1

CDR3 protein: CSAPENSGNEQFF
CDR3 DNA: TGCAGTGCTCCCGAGAATTCGGGCAATGAGCAGTTCTTC
V gene: TRBV20-1
D gene: .
clone size: few
J gene: TRBJ2-1

CDR3 protein: CSALPEQLAGVEQYF
CDR3 DNA: TGCAGTGCTCTCCCCGAGCAACTAGCGGGGGTTGAGCAGTACTTC
V gene: TRBV20-1
D gene: TRBD2
clone size: few
J gene: TRBJ2-7

CDR3 protein: CASRRATVEQFF
CDR3 DNA: TGTGCCAGCAGGCGAGCGACCGTGGAGCAGTTCTTC
V gene: TRBV6-2/TRBV6-3
D gene: .
clone size: .
J gene: TRBJ2-1

CDR3 protein: CASSLGQGATGLAAKSSYNEQFF
CDR3 DNA: TGTGCCAGCAGCTTGGGACAGGGGGCAACGGGACTAGCGGCTAAAAGCTCCTACAATGAGCAGTTCTTC
V gene: TRBV7-2
D gene: .
clone size: many
J gene: TRBJ2-1

CDR3 protein: CASGILTTSGSRSEQFF
CDR3 DNA: TGTGCCAGCGGAATATTAACGACTAGCGGGAGCCGAAGTGAGCAGTTCTTC
V gene: TRBV28
D gene: TRBD2
clone size: .
J gene: TRBJ2-1